This TCR beta chain emerged from a study of CXCR3-negative and CXCR3-positive naive CD8 T cells. General study points: Unlike memory cells, which differed, naive CXCR3-negative and CXCR3-positive cells had similar TRBV-TRBJ usage.

The CDR3 runs to 16 residues. Researchers prepared the TRB cDNA libraries using 5' RACE with UMI labels. TCRdb re-called the 5' RACE reads and catalogs CDR3 proteins one per entry, DNA excluded. The sample yields around 96,000 distinct CDR3 sequences, of which the top ten take up around 1.5%. With respect to this clonotype: The antigen remains unidentified.

This clonotype originated in a human donor in good health. Some clones in this sample may be carry-over from other donors' samples. The gene calls are TRBV12-3 or TRBV12-4 and TRBJ1-2; TCRdb's D call of TRBD1 is untestable without DNA. What was sequenced was naive CXCR3- CD8+ T cells from blood. The subset denotes: CD45RO-CCR7+CD27+CD95- naive CD8+ T cells lacking CXCR3 (TNR3-). CDR3 amino acids: CASSLVGGGLNYGYTF.